Listed below are T cell receptor beta chains from one sample, sequenced in a study of chemoradiotherapy in HPV16-positive cancers. Repertoires were generated with immunoSEQ multiplex PCR, while TCRdb's copy carries only in-frame clones and drops some. The table lists about 6,600 clones, around 80% of them singletons. Source: tumor tissue, taken from a patient who underwent chemoradiotherapy. These receptors originate from a human donor with HPV-associated anogenital cancer. The CDR3 runs from the conserved cysteine through the conserved F or W. The D gene is left open where the match is weak. Clone size is not always given. Where it is, it says once, few, many or a class for expanded clones.

>TRBV6-6|NA|TRBJ2-5|TRBD2
CASSSPGLAGLETQYF
TGTGCCAGCAGTTCCCCCGGGCTAGCGGGGTTGGAGACCCAGTACTTC
>TRBV2|NA|TRBJ2-7|TRBD1
CASSVDGTGSF
TGTGCCAGCAGTGTCGATGGGACAGGGAGCTTC
>TRBV11-3|NA|TRBJ2-1|NA
CASSLSGAQYNEQFF
TGTGCCAGCAGCTTATCGGGGGCCCAATACAATGAGCAGTTCTTC
>TRBV28|NA|TRBJ1-2|TRBD1
CASSFGNRGLPSNYGYTF
TGTGCCAGCAGTTTTGGGAACAGGGGCCTCCCTTCCAACTATGGCTACACCTTC
>TRBV6-5|NA|TRBJ1-5|NA
CASSKGGNSNQPQHF
TGTGCCAGCAGCAAGGGGGGGAATAGCAATCAGCCCCAGCATTTT
>TRBV2|NA|TRBJ2-1|TRBD2
CASRGSGTSGGPNEQFF
TGTGCCAGCAGAGGATCCGGGACTAGCGGGGGACCCAATGAGCAGTTCTTC
>TRBV19|NA|TRBJ2-7|NA
CVSRWEDVLSYEQYF
TGTGTCAGTAGATGGGAGGACGTACTTTCCTACGAGCAGTACTTC
>TRBV6-5|NA|TRBJ2-7|NA
CASSWGTSSYEQYF
TGTGCCAGCAGCTGGGGGACGAGCTCCTACGAGCAGTACTTC
>TRBV19|NA|TRBJ2-3|NA
CASSSLSSTDTQYF
TGTGCCAGTAGTAGTCTCTCTAGCACAGATACGCAGTATTTT
>TRBV6-1|NA|TRBJ1-1|NA
CASSREGRNTEAFF
TGTGCCAGCAGTCGAGAGGGCCGGAACACTGAAGCTTTCTTT
>TRBV5-1|NA|TRBJ2-2|NA
CASAVQGNPGELFF
TGCGCCAGCGCGGTTCAGGGTAACCCCGGGGAGCTGTTTTTT
>TRBV5-1|NA|TRBJ2-1|TRBD2
CASSLGLAGVLYSSYNEQFF
TGCGCCAGCAGCTTGGGGCTAGCGGGGGTGCTATATAGCTCCTACAATGAGCAGTTCTTC
>TRBV2|large|TRBJ1-5|NA
CASSVMAEFPQHF
TGTGCCAGCAGTGTAATGGCTGAGTTTCCCCAGCATTTT
>TRBV2|NA|TRBJ1-1|NA
CASTRQTNEAFF
TGTGCCAGCACCCGGCAGACCAATGAAGCTTTCTTT
>TRBV6-1|once|TRBJ1-2|NA
CASTHLDGEYGYTF
TGTGCCAGCACCCACCTGGACGGAGAATATGGCTACACCTTC
>TRBV9|NA|TRBJ2-3|NA
CASSVSPGLPHTQYF
TGTGCCAGCAGCGTATCCCCGGGACTCCCCCATACGCAGTATTTT
>TRBV28|NA|TRBJ2-2|NA
CASSFDSNTGELFF
TGTGCCAGCAGTTTCGACAGTAACACCGGGGAGCTGTTTTTT
>TRBV5-1|NA|TRBJ1-1|TRBD1
CASSPDRDHTEAFF
TGCGCCAGCAGCCCCGACAGGGACCACACTGAAGCTTTCTTT
>TRBV25-1|few|TRBJ1-5|NA
CASSEWDSNQPQHF
TGTGCCAGCAGTGAATGGGATAGCAATCAGCCCCAGCATTTT
>TRBV6-5|few|TRBJ1-2|NA
CASSYRGGLGGYTF
TGTGCCAGCAGTTACAGAGGCGGGTTAGGAGGCTACACCTTC
>TRBV19|NA|TRBJ2-2|TRBD1
CASSITGVTGELFF
TGTGCCAGTAGTATAACAGGGGTAACCGGGGAGCTGTTTTTT
>TRBV28|NA|TRBJ1-5|TRBD1
CASRPWGDSLGNQPQHF
TGTGCCAGCAGGCCATGGGGGGACAGCCTTGGTAATCAGCCCCAGCATTTT